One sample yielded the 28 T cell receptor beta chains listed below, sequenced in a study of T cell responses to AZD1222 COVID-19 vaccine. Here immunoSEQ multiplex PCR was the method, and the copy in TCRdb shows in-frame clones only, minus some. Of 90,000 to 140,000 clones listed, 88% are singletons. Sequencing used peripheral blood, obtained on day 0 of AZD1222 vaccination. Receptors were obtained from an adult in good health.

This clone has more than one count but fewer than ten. CDR3 loop: CASSLSGGPTNTGELFF. In DNA form, the CDR3 reads TGTGCCAGCAGTTTAAGCGGGGGCCCTACGAACACCGGGGAGCTGTTTTTT. The rearrangement joins TRBV28 to TRBJ2-2, with 8 bases matching TRBD2. V was clipped by 2 bases and J by 0 bases; unmatched bases: 5. Germline assignment: CDR1 MDHEN and CDR2 SYDVKM. The length of the CDR3 is 17 residues.

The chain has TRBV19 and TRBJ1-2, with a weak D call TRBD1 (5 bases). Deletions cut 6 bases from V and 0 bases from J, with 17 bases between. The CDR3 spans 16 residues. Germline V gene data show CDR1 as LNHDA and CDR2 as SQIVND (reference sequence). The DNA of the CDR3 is TGTGCCAGTAGCGGGAGGGGACTGCAGCCTAACTATGGCTACACCTTC. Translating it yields CASSGRGLQPNYGYTF.

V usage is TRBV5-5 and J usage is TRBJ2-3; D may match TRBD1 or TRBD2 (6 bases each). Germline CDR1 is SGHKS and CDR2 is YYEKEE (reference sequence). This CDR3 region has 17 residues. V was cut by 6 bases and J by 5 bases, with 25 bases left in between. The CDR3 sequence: CASTQRGARVTGDTQYF. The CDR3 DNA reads TGTGCCAGCACTCAAAGGGGGGCTCGGGTCACGGGAGATACGCAGTATTTT.

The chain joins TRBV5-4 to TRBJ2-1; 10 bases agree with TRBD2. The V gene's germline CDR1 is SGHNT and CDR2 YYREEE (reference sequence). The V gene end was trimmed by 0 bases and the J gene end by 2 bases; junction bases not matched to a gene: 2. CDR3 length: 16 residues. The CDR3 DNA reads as TGTGCCAGCAGCTTGGGCCTAGCGGGAGCCTACAATGAGCAGTTCTTC. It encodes CASSLGLAGAYNEQFF.

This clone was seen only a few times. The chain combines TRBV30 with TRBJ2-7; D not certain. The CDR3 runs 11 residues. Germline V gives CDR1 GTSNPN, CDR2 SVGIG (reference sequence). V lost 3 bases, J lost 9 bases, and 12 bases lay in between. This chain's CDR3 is CAWSGLWGQYF. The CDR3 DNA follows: TGTGCCTGGAGCGGGTTGTGGGGGCAGTACTTC.

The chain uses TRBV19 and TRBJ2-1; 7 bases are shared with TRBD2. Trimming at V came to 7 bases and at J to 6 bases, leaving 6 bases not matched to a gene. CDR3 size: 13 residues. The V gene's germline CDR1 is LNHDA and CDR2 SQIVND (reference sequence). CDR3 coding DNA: TGTGCCAGTATCGGACTAGTTAGCAATGAGCAGTTCTTC. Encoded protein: CASIGLVSNEQFF.

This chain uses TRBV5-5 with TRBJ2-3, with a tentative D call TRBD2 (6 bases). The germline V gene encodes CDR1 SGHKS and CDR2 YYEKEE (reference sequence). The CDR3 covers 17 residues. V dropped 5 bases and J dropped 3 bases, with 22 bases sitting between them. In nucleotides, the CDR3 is TGTGCCAGCAGTCCGCCCGGGACTCAGAGTCGTACAGATACGCAGTATTTT. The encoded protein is CASSPPGTQSRTDTQYF.

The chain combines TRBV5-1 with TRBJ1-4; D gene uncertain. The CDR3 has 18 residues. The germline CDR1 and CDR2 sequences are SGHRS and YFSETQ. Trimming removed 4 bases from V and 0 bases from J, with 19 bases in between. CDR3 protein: CASSPRPATLATNEKLFF. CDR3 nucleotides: TGCGCCAGCAGCCCACGCCCGGCAACCCTTGCAACTAATGAAAAACTGTTTTTT. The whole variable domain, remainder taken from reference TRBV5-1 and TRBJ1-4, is KAGVTQTPRYLIKTRGQQVTLSCSPISGHRSVSWYQQTPGQGLQFLFEYFSETQRNKGNFPGRFSGRQFSNSRSEMNVSTLELGDSALYLCASSPRPATLATNEKLFFGSGTQLSVL.

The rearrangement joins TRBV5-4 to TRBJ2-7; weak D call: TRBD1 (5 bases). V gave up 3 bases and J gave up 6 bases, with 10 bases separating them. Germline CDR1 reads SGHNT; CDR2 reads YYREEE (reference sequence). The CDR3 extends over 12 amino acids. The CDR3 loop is CASSSIQGEQYF. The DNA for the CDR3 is TGTGCCAGCAGCTCCATTCAGGGCGAGCAGTACTTC.

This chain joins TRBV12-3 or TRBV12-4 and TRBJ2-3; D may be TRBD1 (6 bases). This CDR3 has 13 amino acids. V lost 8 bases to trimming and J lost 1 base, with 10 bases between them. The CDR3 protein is CASRTVRTDTQYF. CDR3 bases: TGTGCCAGCCGGACAGTGCGCACAGATACGCAGTATTTT.

The CDR3 nucleotides read TGTGCCAGCAGCCAAGGGGCAGCGGGAGGCGGTGAGCAGTTCTTC. Translating it yields CASSQGAAGGGEQFF. V and J are TRBV3-1 (or the pseudogene TRBV3-2) and TRBJ2-1; 9 bases line up with TRBD2. The CDR3 extends over 15 amino acids. V shed 1 base and J 9 bases; nucleotides not matched to a gene: 7. Per the germline V gene, CDR1 is LGHDT and CDR2 is YNNKEL (reference sequence).

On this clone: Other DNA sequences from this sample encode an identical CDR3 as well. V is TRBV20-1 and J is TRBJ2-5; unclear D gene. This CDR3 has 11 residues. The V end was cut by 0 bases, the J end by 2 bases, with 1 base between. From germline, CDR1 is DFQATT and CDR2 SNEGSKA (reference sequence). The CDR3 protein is CSARDQETQYF. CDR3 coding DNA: TGCAGTGCTAGAGATCAAGAGACCCAGTACTTC.

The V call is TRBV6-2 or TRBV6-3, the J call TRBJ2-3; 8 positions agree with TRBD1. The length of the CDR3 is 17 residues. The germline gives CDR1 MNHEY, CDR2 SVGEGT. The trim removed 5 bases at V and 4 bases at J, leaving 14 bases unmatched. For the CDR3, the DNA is TGTGCCAGCAGTGGCTGGGACAGGCAAAGGGGGCCAGATACGCAGTATTTT. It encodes CASSGWDRQRGPDTQYF.

The CDR3 DNA follows: TGTGCCTGGAGTATAAGGGAGCGAGATACGCAGTATTTT. The encoded protein is CAWSIRERDTQYF. The chain carries TRBV30 and TRBJ2-3; D might be TRBD2 (5 bases). Germline V gene data show CDR1 as GTSNPN and CDR2 as SVGIG (reference sequence). Deletions cut 2 bases from V and 5 bases from J, with 11 bases between. This CDR3 is 13 amino acids long.

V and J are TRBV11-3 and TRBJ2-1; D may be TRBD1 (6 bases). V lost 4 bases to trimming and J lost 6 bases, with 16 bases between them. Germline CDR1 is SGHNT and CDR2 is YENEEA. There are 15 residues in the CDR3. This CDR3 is CASSSRKQGTNEQFF. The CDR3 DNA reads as TGTGCCAGCAGCTCCCGTAAACAGGGTACCAATGAGCAGTTCTTC.

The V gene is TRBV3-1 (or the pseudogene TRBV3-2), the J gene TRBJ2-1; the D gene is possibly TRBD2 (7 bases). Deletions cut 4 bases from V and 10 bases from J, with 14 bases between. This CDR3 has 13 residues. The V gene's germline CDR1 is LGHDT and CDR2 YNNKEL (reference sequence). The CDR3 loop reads CASSPSTGGEQFF. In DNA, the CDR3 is TGTGCCAGCAGCCCCAGTACGGGGGGCGAGCAGTTCTTC.

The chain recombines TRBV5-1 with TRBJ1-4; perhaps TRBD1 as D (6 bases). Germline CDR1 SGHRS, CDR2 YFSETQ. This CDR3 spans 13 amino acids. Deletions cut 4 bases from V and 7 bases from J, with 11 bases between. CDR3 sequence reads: CASSQGQTEKLFF. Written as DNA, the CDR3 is TGCGCCAGCAGCCAAGGACAGACTGAAAAACTGTTTTTT.

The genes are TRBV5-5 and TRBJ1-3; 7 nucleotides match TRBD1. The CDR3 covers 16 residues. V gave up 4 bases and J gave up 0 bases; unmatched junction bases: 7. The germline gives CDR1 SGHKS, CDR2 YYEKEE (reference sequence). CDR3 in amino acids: CASSPGQRSSGNTIYF. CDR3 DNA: TGTGCCAGCAGCCCGGGACAGCGGAGCTCTGGAAACACCATATATTTT.

Written as DNA, the CDR3 is TGTGCCAGCAGTCCCGGGACTAGCGGGAGTAATGAGCAGTTCTTC. This sequence encodes CASSPGTSGSNEQFF. The V call is TRBV9, the J call TRBJ2-1; 14 bases are a match to TRBD2. There are 15 residues in the CDR3. V lost 5 bases to trimming and J lost 7 bases; unmatched junction nucleotides: 5. Per the germline V gene, CDR1 is SGDLS and CDR2 is YYNGEE.

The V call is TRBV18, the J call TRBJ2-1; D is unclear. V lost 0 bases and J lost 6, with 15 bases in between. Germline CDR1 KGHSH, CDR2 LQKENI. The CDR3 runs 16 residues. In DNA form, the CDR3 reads TGTGCCAGCTCACCACCTGGTAGCCGTGTCCCCAATGAGCAGTTCTTC. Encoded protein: CASSPPGSRVPNEQFF.

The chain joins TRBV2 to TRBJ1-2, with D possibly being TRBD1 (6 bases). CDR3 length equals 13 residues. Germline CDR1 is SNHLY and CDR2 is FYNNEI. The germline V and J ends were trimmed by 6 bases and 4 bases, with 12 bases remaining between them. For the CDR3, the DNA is TGTGCCAGCAGGCCGACAGGCCGCTATGGCTACACCTTC. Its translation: CASRPTGRYGYTF.

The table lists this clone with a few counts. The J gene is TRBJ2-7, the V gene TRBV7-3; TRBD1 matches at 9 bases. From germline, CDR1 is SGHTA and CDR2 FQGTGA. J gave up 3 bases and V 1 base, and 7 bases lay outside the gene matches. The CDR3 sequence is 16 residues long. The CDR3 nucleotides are TGTGCCAGCAGCTTAAAGGGACCGGGACAGGGCTACGAGCAGTACTTC. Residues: CASSLKGPGQGYEQYF. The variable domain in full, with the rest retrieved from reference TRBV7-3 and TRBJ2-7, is GAGVSQTPSNKVTEKGKYVELRCDPISGHTALYWYRQSLGQGPEFLIYFQGTGAADDSGLPNDRFFAVRPEGSVSTLKIQRTERGDSAVYLCASSLKGPGQGYEQYFGPGTRLTVT.

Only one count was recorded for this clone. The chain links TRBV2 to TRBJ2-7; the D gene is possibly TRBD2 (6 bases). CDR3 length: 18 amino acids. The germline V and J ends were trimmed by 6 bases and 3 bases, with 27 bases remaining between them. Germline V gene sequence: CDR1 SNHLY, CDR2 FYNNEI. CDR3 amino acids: CASRPTLGGLAGNYEQYF. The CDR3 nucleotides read TGTGCCAGCAGGCCGACGTTGGGGGGTCTTGCGGGGAACTACGAGCAGTACTTC.

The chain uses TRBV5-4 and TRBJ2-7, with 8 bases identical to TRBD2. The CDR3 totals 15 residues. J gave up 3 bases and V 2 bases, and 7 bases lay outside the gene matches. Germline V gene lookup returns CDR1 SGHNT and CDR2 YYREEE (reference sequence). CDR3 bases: TGTGCCAGCAGCTTCGAGTCTAGCGGGCGCTACGAGCAGTACTTC. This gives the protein CASSFESSGRYEQYF.

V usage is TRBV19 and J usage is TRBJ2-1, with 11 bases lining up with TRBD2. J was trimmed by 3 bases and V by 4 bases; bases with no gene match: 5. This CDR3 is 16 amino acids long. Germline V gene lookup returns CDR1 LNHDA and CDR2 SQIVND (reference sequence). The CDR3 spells CASSTPGLAVYNEQFF. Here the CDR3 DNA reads TGTGCCAGTAGTACACCGGGACTAGCGGTCTACAATGAGCAGTTCTTC.

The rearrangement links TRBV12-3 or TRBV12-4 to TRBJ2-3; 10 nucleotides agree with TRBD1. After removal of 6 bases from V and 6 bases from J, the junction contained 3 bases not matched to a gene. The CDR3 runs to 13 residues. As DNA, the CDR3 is TGTGCCAGCAGGACAGGGGGCGCGGATACGCAGTATTTT. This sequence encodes CASRTGGADTQYF.

The DNA of the CDR3 is TGTGCCAGCACCCCAGTGGGGACTAGGGATTCAGATACGCAGTATTTT. This gives the protein CASTPVGTRDSDTQYF. This chain uses TRBV21-1 with TRBJ2-3; TRBD2 is taken as the D call from the table, unchecked against the DNA. TRBV21-1 is classified as a pseudogene. The CDR3 has 16 amino acids.

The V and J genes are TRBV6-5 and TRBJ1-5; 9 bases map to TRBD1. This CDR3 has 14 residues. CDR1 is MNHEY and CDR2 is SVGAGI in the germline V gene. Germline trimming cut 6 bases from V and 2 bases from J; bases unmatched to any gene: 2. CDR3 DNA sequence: TGTGCCAGCAGCTGGACAGGGGGCAATCAGCCCCAGCATTTT. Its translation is CASSWTGGNQPQHF.